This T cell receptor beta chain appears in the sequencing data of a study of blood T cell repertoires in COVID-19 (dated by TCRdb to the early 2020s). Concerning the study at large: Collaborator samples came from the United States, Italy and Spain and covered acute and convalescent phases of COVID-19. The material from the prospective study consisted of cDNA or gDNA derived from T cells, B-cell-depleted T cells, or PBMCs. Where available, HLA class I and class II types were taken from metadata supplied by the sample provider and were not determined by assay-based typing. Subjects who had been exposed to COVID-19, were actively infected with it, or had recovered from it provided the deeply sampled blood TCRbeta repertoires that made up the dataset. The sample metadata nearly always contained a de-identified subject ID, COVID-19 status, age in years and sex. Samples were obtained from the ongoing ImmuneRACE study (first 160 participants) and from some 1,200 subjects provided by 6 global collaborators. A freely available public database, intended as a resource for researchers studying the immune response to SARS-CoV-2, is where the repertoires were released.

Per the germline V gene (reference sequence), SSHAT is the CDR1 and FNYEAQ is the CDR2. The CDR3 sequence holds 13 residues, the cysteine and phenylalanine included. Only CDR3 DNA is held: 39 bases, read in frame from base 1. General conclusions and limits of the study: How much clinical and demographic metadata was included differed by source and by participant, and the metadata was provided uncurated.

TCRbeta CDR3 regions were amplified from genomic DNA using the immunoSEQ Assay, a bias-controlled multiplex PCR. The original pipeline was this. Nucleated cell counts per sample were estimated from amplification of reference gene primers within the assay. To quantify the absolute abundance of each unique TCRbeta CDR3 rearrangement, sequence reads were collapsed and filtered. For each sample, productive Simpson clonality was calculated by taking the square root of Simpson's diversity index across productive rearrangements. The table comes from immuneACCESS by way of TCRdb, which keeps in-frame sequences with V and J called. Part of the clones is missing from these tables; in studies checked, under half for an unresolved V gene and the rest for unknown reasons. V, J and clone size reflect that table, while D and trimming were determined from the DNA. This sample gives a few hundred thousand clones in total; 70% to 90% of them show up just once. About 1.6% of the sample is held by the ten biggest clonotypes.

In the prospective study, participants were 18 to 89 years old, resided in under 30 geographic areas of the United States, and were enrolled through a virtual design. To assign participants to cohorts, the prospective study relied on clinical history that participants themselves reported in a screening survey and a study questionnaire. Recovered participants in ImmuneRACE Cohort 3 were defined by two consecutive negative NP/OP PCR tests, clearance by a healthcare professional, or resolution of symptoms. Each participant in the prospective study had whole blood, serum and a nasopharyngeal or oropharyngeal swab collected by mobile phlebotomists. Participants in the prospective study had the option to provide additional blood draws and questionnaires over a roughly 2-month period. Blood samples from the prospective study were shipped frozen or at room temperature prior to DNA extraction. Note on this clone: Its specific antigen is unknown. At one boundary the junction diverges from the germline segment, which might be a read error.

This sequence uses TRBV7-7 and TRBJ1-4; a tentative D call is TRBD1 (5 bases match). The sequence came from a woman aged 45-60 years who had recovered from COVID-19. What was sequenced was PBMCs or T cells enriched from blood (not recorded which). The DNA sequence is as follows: TGTGCTAGCAGCCTGGGACTCGACGAAAAACTGTTTTTT. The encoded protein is CASSLGLDEKLFF.